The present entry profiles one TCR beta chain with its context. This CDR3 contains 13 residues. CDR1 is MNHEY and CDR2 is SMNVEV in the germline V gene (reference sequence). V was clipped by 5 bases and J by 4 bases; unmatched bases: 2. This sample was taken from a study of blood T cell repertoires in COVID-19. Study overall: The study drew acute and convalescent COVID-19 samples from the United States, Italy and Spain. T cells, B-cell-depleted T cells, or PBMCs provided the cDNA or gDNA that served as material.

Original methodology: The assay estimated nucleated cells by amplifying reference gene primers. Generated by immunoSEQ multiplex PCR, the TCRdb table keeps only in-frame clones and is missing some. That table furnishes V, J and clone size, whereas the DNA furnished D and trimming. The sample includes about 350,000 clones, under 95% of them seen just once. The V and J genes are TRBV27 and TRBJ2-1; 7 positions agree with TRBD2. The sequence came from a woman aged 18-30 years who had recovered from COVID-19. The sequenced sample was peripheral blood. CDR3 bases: TGTGCCAGCAGTCAACTAGCGTACAATGAGCAGTTCTTC. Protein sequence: CASSQLAYNEQFF.